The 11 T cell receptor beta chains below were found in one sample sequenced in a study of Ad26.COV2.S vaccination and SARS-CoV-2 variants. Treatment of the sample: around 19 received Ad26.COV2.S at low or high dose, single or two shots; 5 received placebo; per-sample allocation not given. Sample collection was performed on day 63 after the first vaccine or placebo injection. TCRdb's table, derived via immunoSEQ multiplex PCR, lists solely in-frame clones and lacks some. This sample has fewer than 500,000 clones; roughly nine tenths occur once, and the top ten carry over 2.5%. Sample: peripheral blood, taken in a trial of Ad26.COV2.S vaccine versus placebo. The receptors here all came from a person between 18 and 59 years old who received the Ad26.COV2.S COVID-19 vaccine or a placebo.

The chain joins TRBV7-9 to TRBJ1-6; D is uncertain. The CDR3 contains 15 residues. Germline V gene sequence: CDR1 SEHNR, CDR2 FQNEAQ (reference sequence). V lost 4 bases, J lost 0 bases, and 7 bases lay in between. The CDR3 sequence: CASSSRSSYNSPLHF. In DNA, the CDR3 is TGTGCCAGCAGCTCCCGGAGCTCCTATAATTCACCCCTCCACTTT.

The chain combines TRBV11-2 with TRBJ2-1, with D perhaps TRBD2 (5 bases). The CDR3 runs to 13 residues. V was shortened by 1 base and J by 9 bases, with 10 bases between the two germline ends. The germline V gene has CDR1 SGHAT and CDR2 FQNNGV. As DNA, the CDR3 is TGTGCCAGCAGCTTAGGGAGGCAGACTGAGCAGTTCTTC. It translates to CASSLGRQTEQFF. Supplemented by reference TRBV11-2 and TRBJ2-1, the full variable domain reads EAGVAQSPRYKIIEKRQSVAFWCNPISGHATLYWYQQILGQGPKLLIQFQNNGVVDDSQLPKDRFSAERLKGVDSTLKIQPAKLEDSAVYLCASSLGRQTEQFFGPGTRLTVL.

The CDR3, as DNA: TGCACCAGCAGCCAAGATCTGCGGACTAGCGGGAGGAGCTCCTACGAGCAGTACGTC. Translating gives CTSSQDLRTSGRSSYEQYV. This chain connects TRBV1 to TRBJ2-7; TRBD2 reflects the table's D call only, with no check against the DNA. TRBV1 is a recognized pseudogene. This CDR3 is built from 19 residues.

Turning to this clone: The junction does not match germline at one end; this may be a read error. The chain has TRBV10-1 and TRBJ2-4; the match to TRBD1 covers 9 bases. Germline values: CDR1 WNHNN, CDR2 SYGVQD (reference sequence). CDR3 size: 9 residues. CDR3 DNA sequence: TGCGCCAGCGCGGGACAGGGAGACTTC. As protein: CASAGQGDF.

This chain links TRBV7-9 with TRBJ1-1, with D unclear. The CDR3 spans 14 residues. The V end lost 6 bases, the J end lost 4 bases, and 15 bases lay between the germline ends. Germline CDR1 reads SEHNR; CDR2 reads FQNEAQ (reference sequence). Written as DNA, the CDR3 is TGTGCCAGCAGAACTCCCTACCTTGGCACTGAAGCTTTCTTT. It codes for CASRTPYLGTEAFF. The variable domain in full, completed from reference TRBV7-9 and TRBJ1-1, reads DTGVSQNPRHKITKRGQNVTFRCDPISEHNRLYWYRQTLGQGPEFLTYFQNEAQLEKSRLLSDRFSAERPKGSFSTLEIQRTEQGDSAMYLCASRTPYLGTEAFFGQGTRLTVV.

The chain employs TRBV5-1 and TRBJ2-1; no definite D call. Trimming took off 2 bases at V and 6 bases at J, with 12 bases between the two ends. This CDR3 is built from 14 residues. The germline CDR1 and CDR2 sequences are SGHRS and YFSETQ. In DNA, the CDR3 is TGCGCCAGCAGCTTTGTACTTAACCCCAATGAGCAGTTCTTC. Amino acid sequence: CASSFVLNPNEQFF.

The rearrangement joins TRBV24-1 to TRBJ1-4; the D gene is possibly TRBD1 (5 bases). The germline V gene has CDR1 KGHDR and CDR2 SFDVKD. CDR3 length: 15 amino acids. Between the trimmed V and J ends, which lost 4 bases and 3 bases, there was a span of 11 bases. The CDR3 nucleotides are TGTGCCACCAGTGACCCAGGGTCGTCTAATGAAAAACTGTTTTTT. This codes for CATSDPGSSNEKLFF.

The CDR3 here is CASPKGGRGIGELFF. The CDR3 DNA reads TGTGCCAGCCCCAAGGGGGGCAGGGGTATCGGGGAGCTGTTTTTT. The V call is TRBV21-1, the J call TRBJ2-2. TRBV21-1 is listed as a pseudogene. The CDR3 totals 15 residues.

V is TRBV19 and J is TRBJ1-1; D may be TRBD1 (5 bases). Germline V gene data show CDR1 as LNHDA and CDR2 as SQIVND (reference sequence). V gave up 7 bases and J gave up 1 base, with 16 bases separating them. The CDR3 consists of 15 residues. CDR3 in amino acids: CASTPWTQGNTEAFF. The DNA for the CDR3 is TGTGCCAGTACCCCCTGGACCCAGGGGAACACTGAAGCTTTCTTT.

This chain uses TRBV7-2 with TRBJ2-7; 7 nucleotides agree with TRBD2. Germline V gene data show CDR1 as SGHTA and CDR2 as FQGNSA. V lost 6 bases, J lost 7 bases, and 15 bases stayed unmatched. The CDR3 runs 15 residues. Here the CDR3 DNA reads TGTGCCAGCAGTCCCTGGGGGGGATACCACCTTGAGCAGTACTTC. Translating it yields CASSPWGGYHLEQYF. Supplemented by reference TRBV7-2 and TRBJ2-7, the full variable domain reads GAGVSQSPSNKVTEKGKDVELRCDPISGHTALYWYRQSLGQGLEFLIYFQGNSAPDKSGLPSDRFSAERTGGSVSTLTIQRTQQEDSAVYLCASSPWGGYHLEQYFGPGTRLTVT.

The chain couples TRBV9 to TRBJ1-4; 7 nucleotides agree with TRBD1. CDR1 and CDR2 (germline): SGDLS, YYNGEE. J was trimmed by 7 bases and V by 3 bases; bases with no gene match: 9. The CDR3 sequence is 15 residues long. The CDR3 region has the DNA TGTGCCAGCAGCGCCCGGACAGGTGATAGTGAAAAACTGTTTTTT. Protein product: CASSARTGDSEKLFF.